Each of the 21 T cell receptor beta chains below was sequenced from the same sample in a study of blood T cell repertoires in COVID-19. Profiled with immunoSEQ multiplex PCR; TCRdb holds only in-frame clones, not every one. The data contain a few hundred thousand clones, approximately 75% of them seen just once; the ten biggest clones take up 9.2%. Sequenced: PBMCs or T cells enriched from blood (not recorded which). The receptors come from a man aged 40-55 years who had recovered from COVID-19.

The chain recombines TRBV27 with TRBJ2-2, with D possibly being TRBD2 (5 bases). Germline CDR1 is MNHEY and CDR2 is SMNVEV (reference sequence). The CDR3 loop spans 16 amino acids. With 2 bases removed from V and 0 bases from J, the gap between germline ends came to 10 bases. The CDR3 coding sequence is TGTGCCAGCAGTTTAAGCGGCGGGTCGAACACCGGGGAGCTGTTTTTT. Its protein product is CASSLSGGSNTGELFF.

The chain carries TRBV5-8 and TRBJ1-6; D call uncertain. The V end lost 0 bases, the J end lost 3 bases, and 7 bases lay between the germline ends. This CDR3 contains 15 residues. Germline CDR1 reads SGHTS; CDR2 reads YDEGEE. The CDR3 region is CASSLGADYNSPLHF. The CDR3 nucleotides read TGTGCCAGCAGCTTGGGAGCCGACTATAATTCACCCCTCCACTTT.

The chain recombines TRBV3-1 (or the pseudogene TRBV3-2) with TRBJ1-2; no definite D call. Trimming removed 1 base at V and 0 bases at J, with 6 bases between. The CDR3 length is 14 residues. CDR1 and CDR2 from the germline V gene are LGHDT and YNNKEL (reference sequence). In nucleotides, the CDR3 is TGTGCCAGCAGCCAAGGACACACTAACTATGGCTACACCTTC. The encoded protein is CASSQGHTNYGYTF.

The V gene is TRBV5-1, the J gene TRBJ1-1; maybe TRBD1 (6 bases). The CDR3 has 16 residues. Germline V lookup: CDR1 SGHRS, CDR2 YFSETQ. The V gene lost 4 bases and the J gene lost 2 bases, with 18 bases spanning the gap. DNA for the CDR3: TGCGCCAGCAGCCCCGGGGGGGCTCGAACTAACACTGAAGCTTTCTTT. Translated: CASSPGGARTNTEAFF.

This clone was found once. The V and J genes are TRBV24-1 and TRBJ2-3; TRBD1 is a possible D gene (7 bases). The ends were cut back, 3 bases at V and 0 bases at J, with 12 bases in the middle. Germline values: CDR1 KGHDR, CDR2 SFDVKD. CDR3 length equals 16 residues. CDR3 DNA: TGTGCCACCAGTGATGCGGGGACAGCTAGCACAGATACGCAGTATTTT. The encoded protein is CATSDAGTASTDTQYF.

This chain joins TRBV5-1 and TRBJ1-2, with D possibly matching TRBD1 (5 bases). The CDR3 is 13 residues long. V was trimmed by 6 bases and J by 1 base, leaving 10 bases between them. Germline V CDR1 and CDR2: SGHRS, YFSETQ. The CDR3 nucleotides are TGCGCCAGCACCACGGGGGGTAACTATGGCTACACCTTC. This translates into CASTTGGNYGYTF.

The V and J genes are TRBV7-9 and TRBJ2-3, with D perhaps TRBD2 (6 bases). The V gene's germline CDR1 is SEHNR and CDR2 FQNEAQ (reference sequence). The CDR3 extends over 16 amino acids. Trimming pared 1 base from V and 3 bases from J, leaving 14 bases between. CDR3 bases: TGTGCCAGCAGCTTAGGTGTGCGGGGCCAGACAGATACGCAGTATTTT. Its protein is CASSLGVRGQTDTQYF.

The chain is built from TRBV4-1 and TRBJ1-5, with 8 bases aligning to TRBD1. Looked up from germline, CDR1 is MGHRA and CDR2 is YSYEKL. This CDR3 has 15 residues. J was trimmed by 3 bases and V by 4 bases; bases with no gene match: 5. In nucleotides, the CDR3 is TGCGCCAGCAGCCCCGGACAGGGTCCCAATCAGCCCCAGCATTTT. It encodes CASSPGQGPNQPQHF.

This chain connects TRBV20-1 to TRBJ2-7; 8 bases are shared with TRBD2. Germline lookup yields CDR1 DFQATT and CDR2 SNEGSKA (reference sequence). CDR3 length: 14 residues. V gave up 3 bases and J gave up 1 base; unmatched junction bases: 5. The CDR3 nucleotides are TGCAGTGCTAGTTCCGGGGGGGCTTCCTACGAGCAGTACTTC. It yields the protein CSASSGGASYEQYF.

This clone was recorded only once. The chain recombines TRBV2 with TRBJ1-5; 7 positions agree with TRBD1. Germline V gives CDR1 SNHLY, CDR2 FYNNEI. This CDR3 comprises 15 residues. Unmatched junction bases numbered 5, after V lost 6 bases and J lost 0 bases. In DNA form, the CDR3 reads TGTGCCAGCAGATCCCAGGGGGATAGCAATCAGCCCCAGCATTTT. Translated: CASRSQGDSNQPQHF.

The chain links TRBV2 to TRBJ2-7, with D maybe TRBD2 (5 bases). This CDR3 is 15 amino acids long. CDR1 and CDR2 from the germline V gene are SNHLY and FYNNEI. V was clipped by 1 base and J by 3 bases, with 13 bases between them. CDR3 amino acids: CASSEGLARVYEQYF. For the CDR3, the DNA is TGTGCCAGCAGTGAAGGGCTAGCACGAGTCTACGAGCAGTACTTC. The full variable domain, in which reference TRBV2 and TRBJ2-7 provide the parts outside the CDR3, is EPEVTQTPSHQVTQMGQEVILRCVPISNHLYFYWYRQILGQKVEFLVSFYNNEISEKSEIFDDQFSVERPDGSNFTLKIRSTKLEDSAMYFCASSEGLARVYEQYFGPGTRLTVT.

The V call is TRBV10-3, the J call TRBJ2-1, with D maybe TRBD2 (6 bases). The CDR3 is made up of 22 amino acids. The V end lost 4 bases, the J end lost 6 bases, and 37 bases lay between the germline ends. Germline CDR1 and CDR2: ENHRY and SYGVKD. As DNA, the CDR3 is TGTGCCATCAGTGTTCTTTTCGATTCATCCGGGAGTGCGTTTAAGGGCGGCAATGAGCAGTTCTTC. Amino acids: CAISVLFDSSGSAFKGGNEQFF.

The chain couples TRBV5-6 to TRBJ1-6, with 10 bases lining up with TRBD1. The V segment lost 4 bases and the J segment 10 bases; nucleotides outside the gene matches: 8. Germline V gene lookup returns CDR1 SGHDT and CDR2 YYEEEE. The length of the CDR3 is 15 residues. The CDR3 region has the DNA TGTGCCAGCAGCCTACTTGGGACAGGGGAATCACCCCTCCACTTT. Its protein product is CASSLLGTGESPLHF. Filled out from reference TRBV5-6 and TRBJ1-6, the complete variable domain reads DAGVTQSPTHLIKTRGQQVTLRCSPKSGHDTVSWYQQALGQGPQFIFQYYEEEERQRGNFPDRFSGHQFPNYSSELNVNALLLGDSALYLCASSLLGTGESPLHFGNGTRLTVT.

V usage is TRBV19 and J usage is TRBJ1-1, with 8 bases matching TRBD1. Germline loops: CDR1 LNHDA, CDR2 SQIVND (reference sequence). V dropped 3 bases and J dropped 3; count of bases not matched to a gene: 12. This CDR3 has 17 residues. For the CDR3, the DNA is TGTGCCAGTAGTATCTCCTCTTACAGGGGGTACTACACTGAAGCTTTCTTT. As protein: CASSISSYRGYYTEAFF.

The CDR3 here is CASARGARNTGELFF. The CDR3 DNA reads as TGTGCCAGTGCCAGGGGGGCGCGGAACACCGGGGAGCTGTTTTTT. The chain is built from TRBV19 and TRBJ2-2; D is perhaps TRBD1 (7 bases). The germline CDR1 and CDR2 sequences are LNHDA and SQIVND (reference sequence). The V gene lost 8 bases and the J gene lost 1 base, with 14 bases spanning the gap. The CDR3 is made up of 15 amino acids.

CDR3 loop: CASSLGLLNTIYF. The CDR3 DNA follows: TGTGCCAGCAGCTTGGGACTACTAAACACCATATATTTT. This chain uses TRBV11-2 with TRBJ1-3; D perhaps matches TRBD1 (5 bases). V lost 3 bases, J lost 6 bases, and 9 bases lay in between. The CDR3 contains 13 residues. Germline CDR1 and CDR2: SGHAT and FQNNGV.

V and J are TRBV6-5 and TRBJ2-7; 7 nucleotides line up with TRBD1. Germline V lookup: CDR1 MNHEY, CDR2 SVGAGI. V lost 2 bases to trimming and J lost 0 bases; unmatched junction nucleotides: 7. There are 16 residues in the CDR3. The chain's CDR3 is CASSYRAGGLSYEQYF. CDR3 DNA sequence: TGTGCCAGCAGTTACAGGGCAGGGGGTCTCTCCTACGAGCAGTACTTC.

This clone was seen only a few times. The V call is TRBV2, the J call TRBJ2-5, with D uncertain. Germline assignment: CDR1 SNHLY and CDR2 FYNNEI. V was pared by 7 bases and J by 6 bases, with 12 bases between. This CDR3 spans 12 amino acids. The DNA for the CDR3 is TGTGCCAGCAAGGCGGCTTGGAAGACCCAGTACTTC. It codes for CASKAAWKTQYF.

This clone was seen once. The V call is TRBV3-1 (or the pseudogene TRBV3-2), the J call TRBJ1-6; perhaps TRBD1 as D (5 bases). CDR1 and CDR2 (germline): LGHDT, YNNKEL (reference sequence). V lost 5 bases and J lost 11, with 16 bases in between. There are 14 residues in the CDR3. The DNA for the CDR3 is TGTGCCAGCAGCAATCGACAGTTTGTTCCACCCCTCCACTTT. Its translation: CASSNRQFVPPLHF.

The rearrangement joins TRBV12-3 or TRBV12-4 to TRBJ2-1; D is undetermined. V was cut by 5 bases and J by 5 bases, with 7 bases left in between. This CDR3 has 12 amino acids. The CDR3 sequence is CASSRTDNEQFF. The CDR3 DNA is TGTGCCAGCAGTCGCACAGACAATGAGCAGTTCTTC.

The chain couples TRBV7-3 to TRBJ1-1, with no clear D. This CDR3 is built from 16 residues. Trimming removed 4 bases from V and 3 bases from J, with 18 bases in between. Germline V gives CDR1 SGHTA, CDR2 FQGTGA. In nucleotides, the CDR3 is TGTGCCAGCAGCTCCCGTGGCAGGTGGGGAGACACTGAAGCTTTCTTT. Its protein is CASSSRGRWGDTEAFF.